This T cell receptor (beta chain) was recorded in a study of early T cells in non-severe SARS-CoV-2 infection. Across the whole study: Sequencing input comprised bulk RNA from unsorted whole blood; chain pairing was not available.

This clonotype was observed at least ten times. This CDR3 spans 13 amino acids. Trimming cost V 9 bases and J 8 bases; bases outside gene matches: 10. Germline assignment: CDR1 SNHLY and CDR2 FYNNEI. Unique molecular identifier tags were affixed to discrete cDNA molecules. MiXCR, applied by TCRdb to the 5' RACE reads, yields one record per CDR3 protein. The sample comprises fewer than 30,000 distinct CDR3 sequences, roughly 4.2% of which are singletons, and 15% to 19% rests with the top ten. The chain uses TRBV2 and TRBJ1-2, with 9 positions matching TRBD1. The sample taken for sequencing was whole blood. The source is an adult who was a healthcare worker with PCR-confirmed SARS-CoV-2 infection or an uninfected control (not recorded which). CDR3 residues: CARGQGILLGYTF. Written as DNA, the CDR3 is TGTGCCAGAGGACAGGGGATTTTGCTCGGCTACACCTTC.